These 28 T cell receptor beta chains came from one sample sequenced in a study of blood T cell repertoires in COVID-19 (dated by TCRdb to between 2020 and 2021). Library method: the immunoSEQ multiplex PCR assay. TCRdb carries this immuneACCESS record with in-frame sequences only. Its versions omit some clonotypes, under half of them owing to an unresolved V gene in the studies checked, with the rest unexplained. The table for this sample lists some 220,000 clones; roughly 88% of them were counted only once. The ten largest clones take up approximately 10% of the sample. Source material: peripheral blood. These receptors all stem from a man aged 45-65 years with active or convalescent COVID-19.

The chain carries TRBV5-1 and TRBJ2-3; 11 nucleotides align to TRBD2. The CDR3 totals 16 residues. With V trimmed by 1 base and J by 4 bases, 5 bases remained unmatched. CDR1 is SGHRS and CDR2 is YFSETQ in the germline V gene. CDR3 amino acids: CASSLIAGGPADTQYF. The CDR3 DNA is TGCGCCAGCAGCTTGATAGCGGGGGGGCCTGCAGATACGCAGTATTTT.

The chain joins TRBV7-2 to TRBJ1-2, with 7 nucleotides matching TRBD1. V lost 4 bases to trimming and J lost 7 bases; unmatched junction nucleotides: 6. The CDR3 is made up of 13 amino acids. Germline V gene data show CDR1 as SGHTA and CDR2 as FQGNSA. Here the CDR3 DNA reads TGTGCCAGCAGCTCGAGACAGGGAAGTGGCTACACCTTC. Its protein is CASSSRQGSGYTF.

The rearrangement uses TRBV6-5 and TRBJ2-1, with D perhaps TRBD1 (5 bases). Trimming removed 6 bases from V and 5 bases from J, with 8 bases in between. CDR3 length: 12 amino acids. The germline V gene has CDR1 MNHEY and CDR2 SVGAGI. CDR3 nucleotide sequence: TGTGCCAGCAGGCTAGGGGACAATGAGCAGTTCTTC. Translating gives CASRLGDNEQFF.

The chain carries TRBV5-6 and TRBJ2-2, with D perhaps TRBD1 (5 bases). Germline V gene lookup returns CDR1 SGHDT and CDR2 YYEEEE. The CDR3 length is 16 residues. Deletions cut 0 bases from V and 4 bases from J, with 13 bases between. The CDR3 is CASSLVTVRGTGELFF. DNA for the CDR3: TGTGCCAGCAGCTTGGTGACAGTAAGAGGCACCGGGGAGCTGTTTTTT.

V gene TRBV10-3 combines with J gene TRBJ1-2; 9 bases agree with TRBD1. The V segment lost 0 bases and the J segment 4 bases; nucleotides outside the gene matches: 6. The CDR3 is 16 amino acids. Germline V CDR1 and CDR2: ENHRY, SYGVKD. The CDR3 sequence is CAISESSGQGIYGYTF. Written as DNA, the CDR3 is TGTGCCATCAGTGAGTCAAGTGGACAGGGGATCTATGGCTACACCTTC.

The chain combines TRBV5-1 with TRBJ1-1; perhaps TRBD1 as D (6 bases). Germline V CDR1 and CDR2: SGHRS, YFSETQ. The CDR3 runs to 17 residues. V was trimmed by 0 bases and J by 3 bases, leaving 18 bases between them. In DNA, the CDR3 is TGCGCCAGCAGCTTGGAGGGGGGGACCGCCGGGGACACTGAAGCTTTCTTT. Translation: CASSLEGGTAGDTEAFF.

A few counts support this clone. The V call is TRBV6-6, the J call TRBJ1-1; tentative D call: TRBD1 (5 bases). CDR3 length equals 13 residues. Trimming took 0 bases from V and 8 from J, leaving 10 bases between them. CDR1 and CDR2 from the germline V gene are MNHNY and SVGAGI (reference sequence). This chain's CDR3 is CASSYSNGQEAFF. CDR3 DNA: TGTGCCAGCAGTTACTCGAACGGACAAGAAGCTTTCTTT.

J is TRBJ2-2 and V is TRBV10-2; 8 nucleotides align to TRBD1. J was trimmed by 4 bases and V by 6 bases; bases with no gene match: 7. CDR1 is WSHSY, CDR2 SAAADI, per germline. The CDR3 extends over 15 amino acids. The DNA for the CDR3 is TGCGCCAGCAGGGCTCCGGACAGGGTCACCGGGGAGCTGTTTTTT. This gives the protein CASRAPDRVTGELFF.

The chain links TRBV19 to TRBJ1-5; perhaps TRBD1 as D (6 bases). CDR3 length: 18 residues. CDR1 LNHDA and CDR2 SQIVND come from the germline V gene (reference sequence). The CDR3 bases are TGTGCTGATTCAATGCTCCGGACAGAAGCTTATAGCAATCAGCCCCAGCATTTT. This codes for CADSMLRTEAYSNQPQHF.

The rearrangement links TRBV12-5 to TRBJ2-7; 11 positions match TRBD2. After removal of 0 bases from V and 2 bases from J, the junction contained 3 bases not matched to a gene. Germline V gives CDR1 LGHNT, CDR2 FRNRAP. This CDR3 has 16 residues. The CDR3 bases are TGTGCTAGTGGTTTGGTAAGGGGACTAGCGGCCTACGAGCAGTACTTC. Its translation: CASGLVRGLAAYEQYF. Using reference TRBV12-5 and TRBJ2-7 for the parts outside the CDR3, the full variable domain is DARVTQTPRHKVTEMGQEVTMRCQPILGHNTVFWYRQTMMQGLELLAYFRNRAPLDDSGMPKDRFSAEMPDATLATLKIQPSEPRDSAVYFCASGLVRGLAAYEQYFGPGTRLTVT.

CDR3 region: CASSLAPRGGTEAFF. The CDR3 DNA reads TGCGCCAGCAGCTTGGCCCCACGGGGTGGAACTGAAGCTTTCTTT. This sequence joins TRBV5-1 and TRBJ1-1; no reliable D call. Germline V gene lookup returns CDR1 SGHRS and CDR2 YFSETQ. Trimming removed 0 bases from V and 5 bases from J, with 14 bases in between. The CDR3 has 15 residues.

The J gene is TRBJ1-3, the V gene TRBV5-1; the match to TRBD1 covers 9 bases. The J segment lost 0 bases and the V segment lost 2 bases, leaving 3 bases of the junction unmatched. CDR3 size: 16 residues. Germline V gene lookup returns CDR1 SGHRS and CDR2 YFSETQ. CDR3 sequence reads: CASSLQGAGSGNTIYF. Written as DNA, the CDR3 is TGCGCCAGCAGCTTACAGGGGGCCGGCTCTGGAAACACCATATATTTT.

The V gene is TRBV7-2, the J gene TRBJ2-3; no clear D gene. The CDR3 loop spans 13 amino acids. The germline V and J ends were trimmed by 6 bases and 1 base, with 8 bases remaining between them. Germline CDR1 is SGHTA and CDR2 is FQGNSA. CDR3 loop: CASSSPGTDTQYF. CDR3 nucleotides: TGTGCCAGCAGTAGCCCAGGCACAGATACGCAGTATTTT.

This clone occurred once. This chain uses TRBV5-1 with TRBJ1-1; D is ambiguous. Trimming removed 4 bases from V and 5 bases from J, with 12 bases in between. The CDR3 covers 13 residues. Germline lookup yields CDR1 SGHRS and CDR2 YFSETQ. The DNA for the CDR3 is TGCGCCAGCAGCCCACTAGCAGGTACTGAAGCTTTCTTT. It specifies CASSPLAGTEAFF.

This sequence joins TRBV3-1 (or the pseudogene TRBV3-2) and TRBJ2-2; TRBD1 aligns across 8 bases. The ends lost 8 bases at V and 2 bases at J; junction bases unmatched: 13. The germline gives CDR1 LGHDT, CDR2 YNNKEL (reference sequence). The CDR3 has 17 residues. In DNA form, the CDR3 reads TGTGCCAGCTCCGATTCATCAGGGGGCGCAAACACCGGGGAGCTGTTTTTT. It translates to CASSDSSGGANTGELFF.

Comment on this clone: This sample includes further DNA sequences coding for the same CDR3. The chain employs TRBV6-5 and TRBJ2-7, with D maybe TRBD1 (6 bases). Germline CDR1 MNHEY, CDR2 SVGAGI. The V end was cut by 0 bases, the J end by 3 bases, with 6 bases between. The CDR3 spans 13 residues. The CDR3 nucleotides read TGTGCCAGCAGTTACTCGACAGGCTACGAGCAGTACTTC. Translated, it gives CASSYSTGYEQYF.

This sequence joins TRBV7-2 and TRBJ1-6, with a tentative D call TRBD1 (6 bases). This CDR3 contains 17 residues. V was shortened by 0 bases and J by 5 bases, with 14 bases between the two germline ends. CDR1 SGHTA and CDR2 FQGNSA come from the germline V gene. CDR3 nucleotide sequence: TGTGCCAGCAGCTTAGCGCTGGCAGGGACACATAATTCACCCCTCCACTTT. This translates into CASSLALAGTHNSPLHF.

The chain has TRBV2 and TRBJ1-4; possibly TRBD1 for D (5 bases). The CDR3 totals 15 residues. Germline V gives CDR1 SNHLY, CDR2 FYNNEI. V lost 8 bases and J 0 bases, leaving 13 bases between the germline ends. Here the CDR3 reads CASSQERSTNEKLFF. CDR3 nucleotide sequence: TGTGCCAGCTCACAGGAACGCTCAACTAATGAAAAACTGTTTTTT. Complete variable domain (other parts from reference TRBV2 and TRBJ1-4): EPEVTQTPSHQVTQMGQEVILRCVPISNHLYFYWYRQILGQKVEFLVSFYNNEISEKSEIFDDQFSVERPDGSNFTLKIRSTKLEDSAMYFCASSQERSTNEKLFFGSGTQLSVL.

This clone appeared a single time. The chain combines TRBV29-1 with TRBJ1-1; 8 nucleotides line up with TRBD1. The V gene end was trimmed by 4 bases and the J gene end by 4 bases; junction bases not matched to a gene: 8. The germline V gene has CDR1 SQVTM and CDR2 ANQGSEA. This CDR3 spans 14 amino acids. The CDR3 coding sequence is TGCAGCGTTGCAGGGGGCCGGGGGCTCACTGAAGCTTTCTTT. Protein sequence: CSVAGGRGLTEAFF.

The chain joins TRBV15 to TRBJ1-3; no clear D gene. Germline V gene data show CDR1 as LNHNV and CDR2 as YYDKDF (reference sequence). CDR3 length: 13 amino acids. The V end was cut by 5 bases, the J end by 0 bases, with 5 bases between. Here the CDR3 DNA reads TGTGCCACCAGCCCGGGCTCTGGAAACACCATATATTTT. Translation: CATSPGSGNTIYF.

This chain connects TRBV6-1 to TRBJ2-1; TRBD1 might be the D (5 bases). The CDR3 consists of 12 residues. Germline V gene lookup returns CDR1 MNHNS and CDR2 SASEGT. V dropped 2 bases and J dropped 10 bases, with 9 bases sitting between them. DNA for the CDR3: TGTGCCAGCAGTGAAACAAGGACAGAGCAGTTCTTC. Translation: CASSETRTEQFF.

The chain uses TRBV4-2 and TRBJ1-6; possible D gene TRBD1, 5 bases. CDR3 length equals 18 residues. Germline CDR1 LGHNA, CDR2 YNFKEQ. V was pared by 1 base and J by 7 bases, with 20 bases between. The CDR3 here is CASSQGSRTGARNSPLHF. The CDR3 bases are TGTGCCAGCAGCCAAGGAAGTAGAACAGGCGCTAGGAATTCACCCCTCCACTTT.

The V call is TRBV5-1, the J call TRBJ2-2; D might be TRBD1 (6 bases). The germline V and J ends were trimmed by 3 bases and 1 base, with 16 bases remaining between them. Germline V gives CDR1 SGHRS, CDR2 YFSETQ. The CDR3 consists of 17 residues. CDR3 region: CASSSAPSTGNTGELFF. The CDR3 coding sequence is TGCGCCAGCAGCTCGGCCCCCTCGACAGGGAACACCGGGGAGCTGTTTTTT.

The chain couples TRBV6-5 to TRBJ1-2; D not resolved. The CDR3 spans 14 residues. Per the germline V gene, CDR1 is MNHEY and CDR2 is SVGAGI. V was pared by 8 bases and J by 0 bases, with 13 bases between. The CDR3 here is CASRGLSSNYGYTF. The CDR3 coding sequence is TGTGCCAGCCGGGGATTATCGTCTAACTATGGCTACACCTTC.

The chain couples TRBV28 to TRBJ2-5; 14 bases are shared with TRBD2. With 6 bases clipped from V and 2 bases from J, the junction kept 8 bases outside the gene matches. The germline CDR1 and CDR2 sequences are MDHEN and SYDVKM. The CDR3 spans 17 residues. The CDR3 loop reads CASRGLAGAYEQETQYF. DNA for the CDR3: TGTGCCAGCAGGGGACTAGCGGGGGCCTACGAACAAGAGACCCAGTACTTC.

The chain has TRBV6-2 or TRBV6-3 and TRBJ2-1; 8 bases align to TRBD1. Trimming cost V 2 bases and J 15 bases; bases outside gene matches: 6. The CDR3 loop spans 12 amino acids. Germline loops: CDR1 MNHEY, CDR2 SVGEGT. In nucleotides, the CDR3 is TGTGCCAGCAGTTACCCTGGACAGGGATGGTTCTTC. As protein: CASSYPGQGWFF.

The gene calls are TRBV6-5 and TRBJ1-4; no reliable D call. Germline V gene sequence: CDR1 MNHEY, CDR2 SVGAGI. V was clipped by 6 bases and J by 6 bases, with 14 bases between them. The CDR3 has 14 residues. The CDR3 coding sequence is TGTGCCAGCAGACACAGAATTAATGATGAAAAACTGTTTTTT. It codes for CASRHRINDEKLFF.

V is TRBV10-3 and J is TRBJ2-2; D is perhaps TRBD2 (7 bases). The germline V gene encodes CDR1 ENHRY and CDR2 SYGVKD. The CDR3 length is 17 residues. The V end lost 2 bases, the J end lost 0 bases, and 13 bases lay between the germline ends. Here the CDR3 reads CAISEGGASANTGELFF. The CDR3 DNA is TGTGCCATCAGTGAGGGGGGGGCGTCTGCGAACACCGGGGAGCTGTTTTTT.